These 32 T cell receptor beta chains share one sample of origin, sequenced in a study of cytomegalovirus exposure and HLA in healthy donors. Primers: 60 Vbeta forward and 13 Jbeta reverse. The protocol was immunoSEQ multiplex PCR, while the TCRdb copy is restricted to in-frame clones and leaves out a portion. The table shows about 150,000 clones, with about four fifths occurring only once. Source material: PBMCs. Every receptor here comes from a man aged 30 to 45 in good health.

The V gene is TRBV19, the J gene TRBJ2-7; 8 nucleotides line up with TRBD1. The CDR3 totals 15 residues. Germline CDR1 LNHDA, CDR2 SQIVND (reference sequence). V lost 3 bases to trimming and J lost 5 bases; unmatched junction nucleotides: 9. The CDR3 nucleotides read TGTGCCAGTAGTATGATGGCAGGGGGCCGCCACGAGCAGTACTTC. Translating it yields CASSMMAGGRHEQYF.

The V and J genes are TRBV10-1 and TRBJ2-5, with TRBD1 as a possible D gene (6 bases). V was trimmed by 0 bases and J by 3 bases, leaving 14 bases between them. The CDR3 totals 16 residues. Germline CDR1 is WNHNN and CDR2 is SYGVQD (reference sequence). CDR3 amino acids: CASSESTGQLKETQYF. The CDR3 DNA sequence: TGCGCCAGCAGTGAGTCGACAGGACAGTTAAAAGAGACCCAGTACTTC.

The chain couples TRBV4-3 to TRBJ2-7, with D maybe TRBD1 (6 bases). Germline loops: CDR1 LGHNA, CDR2 YSLEER. This CDR3 region has 15 residues. Trimming took 0 bases from V and 4 from J, leaving 13 bases between them. CDR3: CASSQDPGRGYEQYF. The CDR3 DNA is TGCGCCAGCAGCCAAGACCCCGGCAGGGGTTACGAGCAGTACTTC.

The sample holds a few counts of this clone. One end of the junction varies from germline; a read error may be responsible. The gene calls are TRBV7-9 and TRBJ2-7; D may be TRBD1 (6 bases). The CDR3 extends over 13 amino acids. Per germline, CDR1 SEHNR and CDR2 FQNEAQ (reference sequence). The CDR3 spells CSSSLEQGYEQYF. CDR3 in DNA: TGTTCCAGCAGCTTAGAACAGGGCTACGAGCAGTACTTC. The whole variable domain, remainder taken from reference TRBV7-9 and TRBJ2-7, is DTGVSQNPRHKITKRGQNVTFRCDPISEHNRLYWYRQTLGQGPEFLTYFQNEAQLEKSRLLSDRFSAERPKGSFSTLEIQRTEQGDSAMYLCSSSLEQGYEQYFGPGTRLTVT.

This CDR3 is CASSLREGLGMDTQYF. CDR3 nucleotide sequence: TGTGCCAGCAGCTTAAGGGAGGGGTTGGGGATGGATACGCAGTATTTT. This chain joins TRBV7-8 and TRBJ2-3, with 7 bases matching TRBD2. The CDR3 is 16 residues long. Losses at the gene ends were 2 bases for V and 6 bases for J; bases not matched to a gene: 11. Germline V gene data show CDR1 as SGHVS and CDR2 as FQNEAQ.

This clone was detected only a few times. V usage is TRBV30 and J usage is TRBJ2-3; perhaps TRBD2 as D (6 bases). This CDR3 region has 14 residues. The V and J ends lost 4 bases and 2 bases respectively, with 13 bases between them. Germline lookup yields CDR1 GTSNPN and CDR2 SVGIG (reference sequence). The CDR3 coding sequence is TGTGCCTGGACTGGTGGGCGGGACACAGATACGCAGTATTTT. Its protein product is CAWTGGRDTDTQYF.

This clone was observed a few times. The chain uses TRBV7-9 and TRBJ2-7; D may be TRBD2 (5 bases). The CDR3 is 14 residues long. CDR1 and CDR2 (germline): SEHNR, FQNEAQ (reference sequence). Between the trimmed V and J ends, which lost 5 bases and 5 bases, there was a span of 16 bases. The CDR3 nucleotides read TGTGCCAGCAGCAAACTAGGTGTCGGGGACGAGCAGTACTTC. Translation gives CASSKLGVGDEQYF.

The chain has TRBV7-9 and TRBJ1-5; 9 bases agree with TRBD1. The ends lost 4 bases at V and 7 bases at J; junction bases unmatched: 8. Germline-derived CDR1 and CDR2 are SEHNR and FQNEAQ (reference sequence). The length of the CDR3 is 15 residues. DNA for the CDR3: TGTGCCAGCAGCTCGGGACAGGGAGGATGGCAGCCCCAGCATTTT. Translating gives CASSSGQGGWQPQHF. Using reference TRBV7-9 and TRBJ1-5 for the parts outside the CDR3, the full variable domain is DTGVSQNPRHKITKRGQNVTFRCDPISEHNRLYWYRQTLGQGPEFLTYFQNEAQLEKSRLLSDRFSAERPKGSFSTLEIQRTEQGDSAMYLCASSSGQGGWQPQHFGDGTRLSIL.

J is TRBJ1-2 and V is TRBV7-2, with 8 bases that match TRBD1. The CDR3 covers 15 residues. V was clipped by 3 bases and J by 4 bases; unmatched bases: 7. Germline assignment: CDR1 SGHTA and CDR2 FQGNSA. CDR3 amino acids: CASSLRQGPGYGYTF. CDR3 sequence (DNA): TGTGCCAGCAGCTTGCGACAGGGGCCTGGCTATGGCTACACCTTC.

Comment on this clone: At the DNA level, this CDR3 is encoded by other sequences in the same sample as well. The rearrangement links TRBV18 to TRBJ2-2; 9 bases are shared with TRBD1. The J segment lost 2 bases and the V segment lost 0 bases, leaving 1 base of the junction unmatched. The CDR3 is 16 amino acids. CDR1 and CDR2 from the germline V gene are KGHSH and LQKENI. The CDR3 DNA is TGTGCCAGCTCACCACCCACAGGGGGCAACACCGGGGAGCTGTTTTTT. Protein sequence: CASSPPTGGNTGELFF. Looking up the rest from reference TRBV18 and TRBJ2-2 gives the full variable domain: NAGVMQNPRHLVRRRGQEARLRCSPMKGHSHVYWYRQLPEEGLKFMVYLQKENIIDESGMPKERFSAEFPKEGPSILRIQQVVRGDSAAYFCASSPPTGGNTGELFFGEGSRLTVL.

The chain is built from TRBV9 and TRBJ1-3; no firm D call. The CDR3 sequence is 13 residues long. The V end was cut by 0 bases, the J end by 4 bases, with 5 bases between. CDR1 and CDR2 (germline): SGDLS, YYNGEE. The CDR3 DNA is TGTGCCAGCAGCGTAGGCCAGGGAAACACCATATATTTT. This encodes CASSVGQGNTIYF.

This clone was counted a single time. This chain connects TRBV13 to TRBJ2-7; possibly TRBD1 for D (5 bases). The germline V gene has CDR1 PRHDT and CDR2 FYEKMQ (reference sequence). The V gene lost 0 bases and the J gene lost 4 bases, with 16 bases spanning the gap. The CDR3 has 16 amino acids. CDR3 coding DNA: TGTGCCAGCAGCTTAGGTGGGCTGGGGCACAGGTACGAGCAGTACTTC. Encoded protein: CASSLGGLGHRYEQYF.

This chain links TRBV18 with TRBJ2-4; TRBD2 is a possible D gene (5 bases). CDR1 is KGHSH, CDR2 LQKENI, per germline. The V end was cut by 2 bases, the J end by 0 bases, with 11 bases between. CDR3 length: 16 amino acids. The CDR3 spells CASSPARRIAKNIQYF. The CDR3 DNA is TGTGCCAGCTCACCAGCCAGGAGGATAGCCAAAAACATTCAGTACTTC.

The J gene is TRBJ2-5, the V gene TRBV5-4; 14 bases are shared with TRBD2. The germline CDR1 and CDR2 sequences are SGHNT and YYREEE (reference sequence). The CDR3 length is 17 residues. Unmatched junction bases numbered 10, after V lost 4 bases and J lost 5 bases. CDR3 sequence reads: CASSMGTSGRIGETQYF. As DNA, the CDR3 is TGTGCCAGCAGCATGGGGACTAGCGGGAGAATCGGGGAGACCCAGTACTTC.

The gene calls are TRBV28 and TRBJ2-7; TRBD2 aligns across 7 bases. Per germline, CDR1 MDHEN and CDR2 SYDVKM. The CDR3 length is 15 residues. Losses at the gene ends were 5 bases for V and 3 bases for J; bases not matched to a gene: 10. In nucleotides, the CDR3 is TGTGCCAGCAGTCCCTTAGCGGGTAAAAACTACGAGCAGTACTTC. This sequence encodes CASSPLAGKNYEQYF.

This chain links TRBV19 with TRBJ2-2, with D possibly matching TRBD2 (6 bases). The CDR3 totals 15 residues. Germline CDR1 and CDR2: LNHDA and SQIVND (reference sequence). V lost 7 bases, J lost 5 bases, and 17 bases lay in between. In DNA, the CDR3 is TGTGCCAGTACTCCAGGAGGGAGAGGAACCGGGGAGCTGTTTTTT. Protein sequence: CASTPGGRGTGELFF.

This chain joins TRBV6-5 and TRBJ1-5; 9 bases map to TRBD1. The CDR3 has 14 amino acids. The germline V gene encodes CDR1 MNHEY and CDR2 SVGAGI. V lost 7 bases, J lost 8 bases, and 9 bases stayed unmatched. CDR3 in DNA: TGTGCCAGCATTGAACAGGGGGCGAGGGAGCCCCAGCATTTT. It specifies CASIEQGAREPQHF.

The chain couples TRBV6-5 to TRBJ2-7; 7 positions match TRBD1. The germline gives CDR1 MNHEY, CDR2 SVGAGI. V lost 4 bases to trimming and J lost 6 bases; unmatched junction nucleotides: 6. This CDR3 has 13 residues. CDR3 protein: CASSSIWDSEQYF. The CDR3 region has the DNA TGTGCCAGCAGTTCCATCTGGGACAGCGAGCAGTACTTC.

The genes are TRBV25-1 and TRBJ2-3, with 11 bases identical to TRBD2. Germline-derived CDR1 and CDR2 are MGHDK and SYGVNS. J lost 6 bases, V lost 8 bases, and 7 bases had no gene match. The CDR3 is 14 residues long. CDR3: CASPGLADDDTQYF. For the CDR3, the DNA is TGTGCCAGCCCGGGACTAGCGGACGATGATACGCAGTATTTT.

The chain combines TRBV7-3 with TRBJ2-1, with a possible D match to TRBD1 (5 bases). Trimming cost V 4 bases and J 2 bases, with 15 bases left between them. The CDR3 runs to 16 residues. CDR1 and CDR2 (germline): SGHTA, FQGTGA. Here the CDR3 reads CASSSGHRMAYNEQFF. The CDR3 DNA reads TGTGCCAGCAGCTCCGGACACCGAATGGCCTACAATGAGCAGTTCTTC.

The J gene is TRBJ2-5, the V gene TRBV11-2; weak D call: TRBD1 (5 bases). Germline CDR1 and CDR2: SGHAT and FQNNGV. Trimming stripped 4 bases from V and 4 bases from J, with 13 bases between. The CDR3 extends over 14 amino acids. The CDR3 sequence is CASSSTGPGETQYF. The DNA of the CDR3 is TGTGCCAGCAGCTCCACAGGTCCGGGAGAGACCCAGTACTTC.

The J gene is TRBJ2-1, the V gene TRBV29-1; 7 bases are shared with TRBD1. Germline V gene lookup returns CDR1 SQVTM and CDR2 ANQGSEA. The CDR3 covers 10 residues. The V gene end was trimmed by 5 bases and the J gene end by 10 bases; junction bases not matched to a gene: 2. CDR3 sequence (DNA): TGCAGCGTTTACAGGGGCGAGCAGTTCTTC. Its translation is CSVYRGEQFF.

The V and J genes are TRBV5-1 and TRBJ2-1; 13 nucleotides line up with TRBD2. V was clipped by 6 bases and J by 4 bases; unmatched bases: 7. The CDR3 runs to 16 residues. Germline CDR1 and CDR2: SGHRS and YFSETQ. The DNA for the CDR3 is TGCGCCAGCAACAAACCGGGACTAGCGGGATACAATGAGCAGTTCTTC. Its protein product is CASNKPGLAGYNEQFF.

This chain links TRBV6-5 with TRBJ2-3, with 13 nucleotides matching TRBD2. The CDR3 totals 16 residues. V was pared by 4 bases and J by 6 bases, with 7 bases of the junction left unmatched. Germline V lookup: CDR1 MNHEY, CDR2 SVGAGI. For the CDR3, the DNA is TGTGCCAGCAGTTCCGGACTAGCGGGAGTCGGCGATACGCAGTATTTT. It encodes CASSSGLAGVGDTQYF.

The chain uses TRBV11-2 and TRBJ2-5; TRBD2 agrees at 9 bases. The trim removed 3 bases at V and 4 bases at J, leaving 6 bases unmatched. This CDR3 spans 15 amino acids. In germline, CDR1 is SGHAT, CDR2 FQNNGV. The CDR3 region is CASSFNLAGTETQYF. The CDR3 DNA follows: TGTGCCAGCAGCTTTAATCTAGCGGGGACAGAGACCCAGTACTTC.

V gene TRBV5-1 combines with J gene TRBJ2-1; 9 nucleotides align to TRBD2. Germline CDR1 and CDR2: SGHRS and YFSETQ. V lost 0 bases to trimming and J lost 0 bases; unmatched junction nucleotides: 4. The CDR3 is 17 amino acids. CDR3 sequence (DNA): TGCGCCAGCAGCTTGGGACTAGCGGTTAGCTCCTACAATGAGCAGTTCTTC. Translation: CASSLGLAVSSYNEQFF.

The rearrangement uses TRBV30 and TRBJ1-1; no clear D. Deletions cut 0 bases from V and 6 bases from J, with 8 bases between. The CDR3 spans 12 residues. Germline assignment: CDR1 GTSNPN and CDR2 SVGIG (reference sequence). The CDR3 reads CAWSVRGSEAFF. The CDR3 bases are TGTGCCTGGAGTGTACGGGGTTCTGAAGCTTTCTTT.

This rearrangement joins TRBV11-2 to TRBJ2-7; D is possibly TRBD2 (5 bases). The CDR3 sequence is 13 residues long. Trimming took off 0 bases at V and 6 bases at J, with 9 bases between the two ends. Germline CDR1 and CDR2: SGHAT and FQNNGV. CDR3 in amino acids: CASSLEALAEQYF. CDR3 nucleotide sequence: TGTGCCAGCAGCTTAGAGGCCCTAGCCGAGCAGTACTTC. Based on the CDR3 plus reference TRBV11-2 and TRBJ2-7, the full variable domain is EAGVAQSPRYKIIEKRQSVAFWCNPISGHATLYWYQQILGQGPKLLIQFQNNGVVDDSQLPKDRFSAERLKGVDSTLKIQPAKLEDSAVYLCASSLEALAEQYFGPGTRLTVT.

V is TRBV7-9 and J is TRBJ1-2; possibly TRBD1 for D (5 bases). This CDR3 comprises 16 residues. Germline assignment: CDR1 SEHNR and CDR2 FQNEAQ (reference sequence). V gave up 7 bases and J gave up 4 bases, with 22 bases separating them. The CDR3 DNA follows: TGTGCCAGCAACCTGGGGTTCGGCAGGGAGGTCTATGGCTACACCTTC. It codes for CASNLGFGREVYGYTF.

The rearrangement uses TRBV6-1 and TRBJ2-7, with TRBD2 as a possible D gene (6 bases). Trimming cost V 9 bases and J 3 bases, with 12 bases left between them. The CDR3 is 12 amino acids. Germline CDR1 is MNHNS and CDR2 is SASEGT. CDR3 sequence reads: CASEDYLYEQYF. DNA of the CDR3: TGTGCCAGTGAGGACTACCTCTACGAGCAGTACTTC.

This rearrangement joins TRBV7-9 to TRBJ2-1, with 9 positions matching TRBD2. Trimming at V came to 5 bases and at J to 8 bases, leaving 10 bases not matched to a gene. This CDR3 comprises 15 residues. CDR1 and CDR2 from the germline V gene are SEHNR and FQNEAQ (reference sequence). CDR3 nucleotides: TGTGCCAGCAGCAGACCCGGGACTAGCACCCATGAGCAGTTCTTC. Protein product: CASSRPGTSTHEQFF.

This chain connects TRBV7-9 to TRBJ2-7; 10 positions agree with TRBD2. Germline CDR1 SEHNR, CDR2 FQNEAQ (reference sequence). V was clipped by 5 bases and J by 5 bases; unmatched bases: 21. The CDR3 extends over 19 amino acids. The CDR3 sequence is CASSDVTLLLAGPSDEQYF. Here the CDR3 DNA reads TGTGCCAGCAGCGACGTAACCCTCCTACTAGCGGGACCCTCGGACGAGCAGTACTTC. The whole variable domain, remainder taken from reference TRBV7-9 and TRBJ2-7, is DTGVSQNPRHKITKRGQNVTFRCDPISEHNRLYWYRQTLGQGPEFLTYFQNEAQLEKSRLLSDRFSAERPKGSFSTLEIQRTEQGDSAMYLCASSDVTLLLAGPSDEQYFGPGTRLTVT.